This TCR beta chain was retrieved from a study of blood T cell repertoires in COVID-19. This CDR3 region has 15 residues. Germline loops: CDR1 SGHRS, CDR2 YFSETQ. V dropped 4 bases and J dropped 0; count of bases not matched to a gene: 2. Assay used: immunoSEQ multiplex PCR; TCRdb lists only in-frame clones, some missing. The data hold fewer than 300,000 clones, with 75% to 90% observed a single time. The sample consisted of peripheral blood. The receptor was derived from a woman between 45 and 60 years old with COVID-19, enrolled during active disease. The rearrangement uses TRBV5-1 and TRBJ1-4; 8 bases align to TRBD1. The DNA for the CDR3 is TGCGCCAGCAGCGTACAGGGGGCAACTAATGAAAAACTGTTTTTT. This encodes CASSVQGATNEKLFF. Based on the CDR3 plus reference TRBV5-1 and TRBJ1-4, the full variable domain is KAGVTQTPRYLIKTRGQQVTLSCSPISGHRSVSWYQQTPGQGLQFLFEYFSETQRNKGNFPGRFSGRQFSNSRSEMNVSTLELGDSALYLCASSVQGATNEKLFFGSGTQLSVL.